One and the same sample provided the 8 T cell receptor beta chains below, sequenced in a study of cytomegalovirus exposure and HLA in healthy donors. PCR amplification relied on 60 Vbeta primers (plus 13 Jbeta primers). Only in-frame clones appear in the TCRdb table, and some are missing; sequencing was by immunoSEQ multiplex PCR. The sample has tens of thousands of clones; roughly 83% are singletons. The sample consisted of PBMCs. Receptors originate from a man aged 25 to 40 in good health and CMV-seronegative.

This chain joins TRBV7-2 and TRBJ2-2, with a weak D call TRBD1 (5 bases). This CDR3 is 16 amino acids long. V gave up 3 bases and J gave up 4 bases, with 15 bases separating them. The V gene's germline CDR1 is SGHTA and CDR2 FQGNSA. CDR3 nucleotides: TGTGCCAGCAGCTTCCCGACAGCCTTGGGCACCGGGGAGCTGTTTTTT. Residues: CASSFPTALGTGELFF.

The V gene is TRBV5-6, the J gene TRBJ1-1, with 7 bases matching TRBD1. CDR1 and CDR2 from the germline V gene are SGHDT and YYEEEE. V gave up 5 bases and J gave up 2 bases; unmatched junction bases: 3. This CDR3 has 13 residues. This CDR3 reads CASRRDSNTEAFF. The CDR3 DNA reads as TGTGCCAGCAGAAGGGACAGCAACACTGAAGCTTTCTTT. Variable domain in full (rest from reference TRBV5-6 and TRBJ1-1): DAGVTQSPTHLIKTRGQQVTLRCSPKSGHDTVSWYQQALGQGPQFIFQYYEEEERQRGNFPDRFSGHQFPNYSSELNVNALLLGDSALYLCASRRDSNTEAFFGQGTRLTVV.

The chain has TRBV2 and TRBJ1-1; 8 positions agree with TRBD1. Germline V gives CDR1 SNHLY, CDR2 FYNNEI. Trimming took 6 bases from V and 5 from J; bases not matched to a gene: 5. CDR3 length: 13 residues. The CDR3 DNA reads as TGTGCCAGCAGCACGGACAGGGCGACTGAAGCTTTCTTT. Amino acid sequence: CASSTDRATEAFF.

The J gene is TRBJ2-1, the V gene TRBV30, with 12 bases matching TRBD1. Germline trimming cut 2 bases from V and 7 bases from J; bases unmatched to any gene: 9. Germline CDR1 is GTSNPN and CDR2 is SVGIG (reference sequence). The CDR3 is 16 amino acids. CDR3 DNA: TGTGCCTGGAGTCGACCGGGACAGGGGGCAAGGAATGAGCAGTTCTTC. Amino acids: CAWSRPGQGARNEQFF.

The gene calls are TRBV25-1 and TRBJ1-6; 9 nucleotides agree with TRBD1. Trimming removed 7 bases from V and 13 bases from J; junction bases left unmatched: 14. Germline CDR1 and CDR2: MGHDK and SYGVNS. The CDR3 spans 15 residues. CDR3 loop: CASTRSGTGSCPLHF. Written as DNA, the CDR3 is TGTGCCAGCACGAGGAGTGGGACAGGGTCTTGTCCCCTCCACTTT.

The chain employs TRBV19 and TRBJ1-1; possible D gene TRBD1, 5 bases. The V gene's germline CDR1 is LNHDA and CDR2 SQIVND (reference sequence). With 4 bases removed from V and 4 bases from J, the gap between germline ends came to 10 bases. This CDR3 is 13 amino acids long. CDR3 protein: CASSSRQSTEAFF. The DNA of the CDR3 is TGTGCCAGTAGTAGCCGACAGAGCACTGAAGCTTTCTTT.

V is TRBV19 and J is TRBJ1-1; D call uncertain. This CDR3 region has 14 residues. V lost 5 bases, J lost 1 base, and 11 bases lay in between. Germline CDR1 and CDR2: LNHDA and SQIVND (reference sequence). This CDR3 reads CASSLGGRNTEAFF. The CDR3 region has the DNA TGTGCCAGTAGTCTGGGTGGGCGGAACACTGAAGCTTTCTTT.

This sequence joins TRBV10-3 and TRBJ2-7; possible D gene TRBD2, 6 bases. The CDR3 runs to 14 residues. Trimming took 4 bases from V and 0 from J, leaving 10 bases between them. CDR1 and CDR2 from the germline V gene are ENHRY and SYGVKD. CDR3 coding DNA: TGTGCCATCAGTGGCGGGGAGAGCTCCTACGAGCAGTACTTC. This translates into CAISGGESSYEQYF.